The T cell receptor beta chain described here comes from a study of T cell changes during pregnancy in multiple sclerosis. This clone was seen a handful of times. Germline CDR1 and CDR2: MNHEY and SVGAGI. The CDR3 covers 15 residues. Trimming took 6 bases from V and 4 from J, leaving 17 bases between them. Sequenced by immunoSEQ multiplex PCR; TCRdb stores in-frame clones only, minus some. The sample includes 35,000 to 50,000 clones, less than 90% of them seen just once. The TCR sequence derives from a female donor with multiple sclerosis, enrolled in a pregnancy study. The chain recombines TRBV6-5 with TRBJ2-3, with D perhaps TRBD2 (7 bases). This material consisted of CD4+ T cells from peripheral blood mononuclear cells, taken in the second trimester of pregnancy. CDR3 nucleotides: TGTGCCAGCAGGACGCAGGGGAGGGGTGCAGATACGCAGTATTTT. It yields the protein CASRTQGRGADTQYF.